These 20 T cell receptor beta chains originate from one sample sequenced in a study of post-analysis software for immune sequencing data. Broader study findings: Elevated frequency relative to controls characterized four to six TRBV segments in patients, TRBV5-6, TRBV5-1 and TRBV20-1 among them.

No cognate antigen is known for these TCRs. TCR beta cDNA libraries had unique molecular identifiers. TCRdb ran MiXCR on the PCR reads and lists one entry per CDR3 protein. The data show roughly 400,000 distinct CDR3 sequences, more than 30% seen once. Sequenced sample: blood. These receptors originate from a girl aged 2 to 10 with multiple sclerosis.

The chain employs TRBV15 and TRBJ2-5; weak D call: TRBD2 (6 bases). Judging by the DNA end, TRBJ2-1 fits better; the J call may be wrong. This CDR3 region has 15 residues. The germline V gene has CDR1 LNHNV and CDR2 YYDKDF (reference sequence). The CDR3 spells CATSRDGGIQETQFF. In DNA, the CDR3 is TGTGCCACCAGCAGAGATGGGGGGATACAAGAGACCCAGTTCTTC.

J is TRBJ1-5 and V is TRBV5-5, with D unresolved. V dropped 3 bases and J dropped 2 bases, with 9 bases sitting between them. From germline, CDR1 is SGHKS and CDR2 YYEKEE (reference sequence). The CDR3 loop spans 14 amino acids. CDR3: CASSYHQGNQPQHF. The CDR3 DNA sequence: TGTGCCAGCAGCTACCATCAGGGCAATCAGCCCCAGCATTTT.

The gene calls are TRBV15 and TRBJ2-1; 9 nucleotides align to TRBD2. Germline V gene lookup returns CDR1 LNHNV and CDR2 YYDKDF (reference sequence). The junction had 0 bases not matched to a gene; V was cut back by 0 bases and J by 0 bases. The CDR3 contains 16 residues. CDR3 in DNA: TGTGCCACCAGCAGAGAGCGGGAGGGCTCCTACAATGAGCAGTTCTTC. This gives the protein CATSREREGSYNEQFF.

This clonotype was counted between two and nine times. The chain uses TRBV20-1 and TRBJ2-4; D tentatively reads TRBD1 or TRBD2 (5 bases each). Looked up from germline, CDR1 is DFQATT and CDR2 is SNEGSKA (reference sequence). Trimming shortened V by 5 bases and J by 0 bases, and 11 bases separated the two germline ends. CDR3 size: 14 residues. The CDR3 DNA reads as TGCAGTGCTGCTAGGGACCTAGCCAAAAACATTCAGTACTTC. The encoded protein is CSAARDLAKNIQYF.

This clonotype was found a few times. V gene TRBV5-5 combines with J gene TRBJ2-7; 10 nucleotides agree with TRBD1. The CDR3 spans 13 residues. V was clipped by 7 bases and J by 3 bases; unmatched bases: 4. Germline CDR1 is SGHKS and CDR2 is YYEKEE (reference sequence). CDR3 DNA sequence: TGTGCCAGCTCCGGGACAGGGGACTACGAGCAGTACTTC. Its translation is CASSGTGDYEQYF.

This clonotype showed up just a few times. The chain is built from TRBV28 and TRBJ2-7; D unclear. This CDR3 has 13 amino acids. The V and J ends lost 3 bases and 4 bases respectively, with 10 bases between them. Germline V gives CDR1 MDHEN, CDR2 SYDVKM. The CDR3, as DNA: TGTGCCAGCAGTTTGGCCAGAAAATACGAGCAGTACTTC. Translated, it gives CASSLARKYEQYF.

The rearrangement links TRBV28 to TRBJ2-1; 9 bases match TRBD2. This CDR3 has 17 residues. Trimming removed 4 bases from V and 4 bases from J; junction bases left unmatched: 11. Looked up from germline, CDR1 is MDHEN and CDR2 is SYDVKM. CDR3: CASSSSETSGLYNEQFF. The CDR3 coding sequence is TGTGCCAGCAGTTCGTCTGAAACTAGCGGGTTATACAATGAGCAGTTCTTC.

Only a few counts were recorded for this clonotype. The chain has TRBV29-1 and TRBJ2-5; the D gene could be TRBD1 or TRBD2 (5 bases each). The CDR3 sequence is 13 residues long. Deletions cut 4 bases from V and 2 bases from J, with 11 bases between. Germline V gene lookup returns CDR1 SQVTM and CDR2 ANQGSEA. CDR3 DNA sequence: TGCAGCGTTGGACGGGGCAGACAAGAGACCCAGTACTTC. Its translation: CSVGRGRQETQYF.

The V gene is TRBV20-1, the J gene TRBJ1-4, with a possible D match to TRBD1 (6 bases). Deletions cut 3 bases from V and 4 bases from J, with 12 bases between. There are 14 residues in the CDR3. The germline CDR1 and CDR2 sequences are DFQATT and SNEGSKA (reference sequence). The CDR3 coding sequence is TGCAGTGCTAGGTTACAGGGATTTAATGAAAAACTGTTTTTT. It encodes CSARLQGFNEKLFF.

The V call is TRBV5-1, the J call TRBJ1-4; a possible D gene is TRBD1 (6 bases). Germline loops: CDR1 SGHRS, CDR2 YFSETQ. V lost 4 bases and J lost 8, with 18 bases in between. The CDR3 contains 15 residues. The CDR3: CASSPSGTSAEKLFF. The CDR3, as DNA: TGCGCCAGCAGCCCGTCGGGGACAAGCGCCGAAAAACTGTTTTTT.

This sequence joins TRBV7-9 and TRBJ2-1, with 10 bases aligning to TRBD2. The end of the DNA is better explained by TRBJ2-7, so the J call may be wrong. The germline V gene has CDR1 SEHNR and CDR2 FQNEAQ (reference sequence). The CDR3 is 19 residues long. The CDR3 coding sequence is TGTGCCAGCAGCTTAATCTGGACTAGCGGTCGAGGAGTTAGGGACGAGCAGTACTTC. It encodes CASSLIWTSGRGVRDEQYF.

The chain uses TRBV20-1 and TRBJ2-7; possibly TRBD2 for D (6 bases). Per germline, CDR1 DFQATT and CDR2 SNEGSKA (reference sequence). The CDR3 has 15 amino acids. Trimming pared 8 bases from V and 7 bases from J, leaving 27 bases between. The CDR3, as DNA: TGCAGTTTTGGGGTTCCTCGGACACTGGGGAGGGAGCAGTACTTC. Translating gives CSFGVPRTLGREQYF.

This rearrangement joins TRBV7-2 to TRBJ2-1; TRBD2 matches at 12 bases. After removal of 5 bases from V and 6 bases from J, the junction contained 11 bases not matched to a gene. Per germline, CDR1 SGHTA and CDR2 FQGNSA. This CDR3 has 17 residues. CDR3 protein: CASSPNLAGGYPNEQFF. The CDR3 DNA is TGTGCCAGCAGCCCTAATCTAGCGGGAGGGTACCCCAATGAGCAGTTCTTC.

This clonotype turned up a few times. The V call is TRBV5-6, the J call TRBJ1-5, with D possibly TRBD1 on 5 matching bases. V lost 1 base, J lost 5 bases, and 13 bases lay in between. Per the germline V gene, CDR1 is SGHDT and CDR2 is YYEEEE. The CDR3 spans 15 residues. The CDR3 reads CASSLWGWGDQPQHF. The CDR3 nucleotides are TGTGCCAGCAGCTTGTGGGGGTGGGGGGATCAGCCCCAGCATTTT.

CDR3 protein: CASSYSRGNYGYTF. CDR3 nucleotide sequence: TGTGCCAGCAGTTACTCGAGGGGGAACTATGGCTACACCTTC. The V gene is TRBV6-6, the J gene TRBJ1-2, with D possibly matching TRBD1 (6 bases). Germline values: CDR1 MNHNY, CDR2 SVGAGI (reference sequence). V lost 0 bases to trimming and J lost 2 bases, with 7 bases between them. CDR3 size: 14 residues.

The V call is TRBV10-3, the J call TRBJ2-5, with D tentatively TRBD2 (6 bases). Germline assignment: CDR1 ENHRY and CDR2 SYGVKD. The V gene lost 8 bases and the J gene lost 5 bases, with 12 bases spanning the gap. This CDR3 has 12 amino acids. The DNA for the CDR3 is TGTGCCATCGGTCAGGGAGGCGAGACCCAGTACTTC. This translates into CAIGQGGETQYF.

This clonotype appeared a few times. The chain has TRBV28 and TRBJ2-5; D is perhaps TRBD1 (6 bases). The germline V gene encodes CDR1 MDHEN and CDR2 SYDVKM. This CDR3 region has 15 residues. V was shortened by 5 bases and J by 5 bases, with 18 bases between the two germline ends. CDR3 coding DNA: TGTGCCAGCAGTGCTATGGGGCAGGGGTACGAGACCCAGTACTTC. It specifies CASSAMGQGYETQYF. The full variable domain, its missing parts supplied by reference TRBV28 and TRBJ2-5, is DVKVTQSSRYLVKRTGEKVFLECVQDMDHENMFWYRQDPGLGLRLIYFSYDVKMKEKGDIPEGYSVSREKKERFSLILESASTNQTSMYLCASSAMGQGYETQYFGPGTRLLVL.

This clonotype was detected a few times. The V gene is TRBV7-2, the J gene TRBJ2-5; 11 bases agree with TRBD1. The CDR3 is made up of 16 amino acids. J gave up 4 bases and V 5 bases, and 9 bases lay outside the gene matches. CDR1 is SGHTA, CDR2 FQGNSA, per germline. The CDR3 here is CASSLSRTGGGETQYF. The CDR3 DNA sequence: TGTGCCAGCAGCCTTTCCAGGACAGGGGGCGGAGAGACCCAGTACTTC.

The sample holds a few counts of this clonotype. V gene TRBV27 combines with J gene TRBJ2-3, with a tentative D call TRBD2 (6 bases). This CDR3 is 14 amino acids long. V lost 2 bases and J lost 4, with 10 bases in between. From germline, CDR1 is MNHEY and CDR2 SMNVEV (reference sequence). The CDR3 region has the DNA TGTGCCAGCAGTTTAGCCTGGGAGGCAGATACGCAGTATTTT. Protein product: CASSLAWEADTQYF.

The rearrangement links TRBV7-6 to TRBJ2-5; TRBD2 agrees at 9 bases. Gene TRBJ2-4 matches the end of the DNA better, so the J call may be wrong. Germline V gene lookup returns CDR1 SGHVS and CDR2 FNYEAQ. The CDR3 totals 15 residues. CDR3 sequence (DNA): TGTGCCAGCAGCTTAGGGACTAGCGCAAAAAACATTCAGTACTTC. Its translation: CASSLGTSAKNIQYF.